This is a list of T cell receptor beta chains from one sample in a study of Tregs in tolerant kidney transplant recipients. Sequencing used immunoSEQ multiplex PCR; TCRdb keeps in-frame clones, though not all of them. The sample has 2,600 or so clones, about 44% seen once. These TCRs are of unknown antigen specificity. Material for sequencing was Tregs from blood cultured with allogeneic cells. These receptors were obtained from a human donor in good health. CDR3s include the opening cysteine and the closing phenylalanine or tryptophan. Fields, in order: V gene, clone size, D gene, J gene, CDR3 protein, CDR3 DNA. A D gene is named only where the DNA matches it firmly. The size field is filled for only some rows; it gives once, few, many or a size class.

V: TRBV6-6; size: .; D: .; J: TRBJ1-5; CDR3: CASTQGLGQPQHF; DNA: TGTGCCAGCACACAGGGCCTAGGTCAGCCCCAGCATTTT
V: TRBV2; size: .; D: TRBD1; J: TRBJ1-2; CDR3: CASSMDRFHGYTF; DNA: TGTGCCAGCAGTATGGACAGGTTCCATGGCTACACCTTC
V: TRBV5-1; size: .; D: TRBD2; J: TRBJ2-7; CDR3: CASSLAPNPLAGGFLYEQYF; DNA: TGCGCCAGCAGCTTGGCCCCCAACCCGCTAGCGGGGGGCTTCCTCTACGAGCAGTACTTC
V: TRBV6-1; size: few; D: TRBD2; J: TRBJ2-7; CDR3: CASSISGGYEQYF; DNA: TGTGCCAGCAGTATAAGCGGGGGCTACGAGCAGTACTTC
V: TRBV5-1; size: few; D: TRBD2; J: TRBJ2-7; CDR3: CASSLSVISGRAGEQYF; DNA: TGCGCCAGCAGCTTGAGTGTGATTAGCGGGAGGGCGGGGGAGCAGTACTTC
V: TRBV6-5; size: few; D: .; J: TRBJ1-5; CDR3: CASSYSSNSNQPQHF; DNA: TGTGCCAGCAGTTACTCCTCTAATAGCAATCAGCCCCAGCATTTT
V: TRBV11-2; size: few; D: .; J: TRBJ2-1; CDR3: CASTPRHEQFF; DNA: TGTGCCAGCACCCCACGTCATGAGCAGTTCTTC
V: TRBV9; size: .; D: TRBD2; J: TRBJ2-3; CDR3: CASSLIPPGLAGAVLRDTQYF; DNA: TGTGCCAGCAGCCTAATCCCCCCCGGACTAGCGGGGGCCGTCCTAAGAGATACGCAGTATTTT
V: TRBV18; size: .; D: TRBD2; J: TRBJ2-3; CDR3: CASSPLRGGSTDTQYF; DNA: TGTGCCAGCTCACCTTTACGGGGGGGGAGCACAGATACGCAGTATTTT
V: TRBV6-1; size: large; D: TRBD1; J: TRBJ2-5; CDR3: CASSGRDRGQETQYF; DNA: TGTGCCAGCAGTGGAAGGGACAGGGGTCAAGAGACCCAGTACTTC
V: TRBV5-1; size: few; D: TRBD2; J: TRBJ2-1; CDR3: CASSLGAGVTWNEQFF; DNA: TGCGCCAGCAGCTTGGGTGCGGGAGTCACGTGGAATGAGCAGTTCTTC
V: TRBV6-5; size: .; D: .; J: TRBJ1-1; CDR3: CASSYPRNGVTEAFF; DNA: TGTGCCAGCAGTTACCCCAGAAACGGAGTCACTGAAGCTTTCTTT
V: TRBV23-1; size: .; D: .; J: TRBJ1-2; CDR3: CASSVGDPYGYTF; DNA: TGCGCCAGCAGTGTAGGGGATCCCTATGGCTACACCTTC
V: TRBV13; size: .; D: TRBD2; J: TRBJ2-1; CDR3: CASSWGSGDYNEQFF; DNA: TGTGCCAGCAGTTGGGGTAGCGGGGACTACAATGAGCAGTTCTTC
V: TRBV18; size: .; D: .; J: TRBJ2-1; CDR3: CASSPYEAAGNNEQFF; DNA: TGTGCCAGCTCACCCTATGAGGCAGCCGGAAACAATGAGCAGTTCTTC
V: TRBV5-4; size: large; D: .; J: TRBJ2-3; CDR3: CASSLGSTDTQYF; DNA: TGTGCCAGCAGCCTTGGGAGCACAGATACGCAGTATTTT
V: TRBV7-3; size: .; D: TRBD2; J: TRBJ2-5; CDR3: CASSSGLAGVETQYF; DNA: TGTGCCAGCAGCTCTGGACTAGCGGGGGTGGAGACCCAGTACTTC
V: TRBV6-6; size: medium-sized; D: .; J: TRBJ2-3; CDR3: CASRQSRDTQYF; DNA: TGTGCCAGCAGGCAGTCACGAGATACGCAGTATTTT